Presented here are 22 T cell receptor beta chains from one specimen sequenced in a study of blood T cell repertoires in COVID-19. Measured with immunoSEQ multiplex PCR; TCRdb has only the in-frame clones, and not every one. The sample has about 250,000 clones; approximately 83% are singletons. Sequencing input: peripheral blood. The receptors were sampled from a man at least 80 years old with acute or convalescent COVID-19.

Concerning this clone: At one end the junction does not follow the germline gene, possibly because of a read error. The chain uses TRBV7-9 and TRBJ1-2; unclear D gene. Germline CDR1 is SEHNR and CDR2 is FQNEAQ (reference sequence). CDR3 length: 10 residues. The CDR3 DNA reads TGTGCCAGCAGCCAAACTACGGCCCTATTC. Amino acid sequence: CASSQTTALF.

V gene TRBV28 combines with J gene TRBJ2-5, with 9 bases that match TRBD1. The trim removed 1 base at V and 7 bases at J, leaving 13 bases unmatched. The CDR3 extends over 17 amino acids. Germline V gene data show CDR1 as MDHEN and CDR2 as SYDVKM. The CDR3 spells CASSLFPTGGGRGTQYF. The CDR3 nucleotides read TGTGCCAGCAGTTTATTCCCTACAGGGGGCGGGCGAGGGACCCAGTACTTC.

This clone has just a few counts. This chain connects TRBV27 to TRBJ1-1, with a possible D match to TRBD1 (5 bases). Germline V CDR1 and CDR2: MNHEY, SMNVEV (reference sequence). Trimming removed 3 bases from V and 1 base from J, with 9 bases in between. This CDR3 is 14 amino acids long. The CDR3 DNA is TGTGCCAGCAGTTTGACAGCCTCGAACACTGAAGCTTTCTTT. Translation: CASSLTASNTEAFF.

V gene TRBV28 combines with J gene TRBJ1-1; D call uncertain. Trimming stripped 1 base from V and 1 base from J, with 7 bases between. The CDR3 is made up of 14 amino acids. Germline values: CDR1 MDHEN, CDR2 SYDVKM. CDR3: CASSLYGRNTEAFF. The DNA of the CDR3 is TGTGCCAGCAGTTTATATGGCAGGAACACTGAAGCTTTCTTT.

This rearrangement joins TRBV6-5 to TRBJ2-1, with a tentative D call TRBD1 (6 bases). With 4 bases removed from V and 9 bases from J, the gap between germline ends came to 13 bases. The V gene's germline CDR1 is MNHEY and CDR2 SVGAGI. The CDR3 is 13 residues long. The CDR3 DNA is TGTGCCAGCAGTTCCCTACAGGGCGGTGAGCAGTTCTTC. This encodes CASSSLQGGEQFF.

The V and J genes are TRBV27 and TRBJ2-2, with D tentatively TRBD1 (6 bases). V shed 11 bases and J shed 1 base, with 14 bases lying between them. Germline CDR1 is MNHEY and CDR2 is SMNVEV (reference sequence). CDR3 length equals 14 residues. The CDR3 loop is CAFPTTGNTGELFF. CDR3 bases: TGTGCCTTTCCCACGACAGGGAACACCGGGGAGCTGTTTTTT.

Of note for this clone: Different DNA sequences within this sample yield the same CDR3. This chain links TRBV5-4 with TRBJ2-1; TRBD1 aligns across 9 bases. There are 13 residues in the CDR3. Germline CDR1 is SGHNT and CDR2 is YYREEE (reference sequence). V was clipped by 4 bases and J by 6 bases; unmatched bases: 2. The CDR3 DNA sequence: TGTGCCAGCAGCCTGACAGGGGGCAATGAGCAGTTCTTC. Amino acid sequence: CASSLTGGNEQFF.

V and J are TRBV4-2 and TRBJ1-5; 7 bases line up with TRBD1. The V segment lost 3 bases and the J segment 5 bases; nucleotides outside the gene matches: 7. In germline, CDR1 is LGHNA, CDR2 YNFKEQ. This CDR3 has 15 residues. The CDR3 DNA follows: TGTGCCAGCAGCCAGTCGGGACAGCGGGATCAGCCCCAGCATTTT. Amino acid sequence: CASSQSGQRDQPQHF.

The V gene is TRBV5-1, the J gene TRBJ2-7; 7 nucleotides match TRBD2. J was trimmed by 0 bases and V by 4 bases; bases with no gene match: 7. There are 15 residues in the CDR3. Per the germline V gene, CDR1 is SGHRS and CDR2 is YFSETQ. The CDR3 reads CASSRGDFFSYEQYF. The DNA for the CDR3 is TGCGCCAGCAGCCGGGGGGACTTCTTCTCCTACGAGCAGTACTTC.

This chain joins TRBV27 and TRBJ2-7; D possibly corresponds to TRBD2 (5 bases). The germline V gene has CDR1 MNHEY and CDR2 SMNVEV (reference sequence). This CDR3 is 15 amino acids long. Trimming took 2 bases from V and 2 from J, leaving 13 bases between them. CDR3 region: CASSLRSGTAYEQYF. In nucleotides, the CDR3 is TGTGCCAGCAGTTTAAGGAGCGGCACAGCCTACGAGCAGTACTTC.

This sequence joins TRBV11-1 and TRBJ2-3, with 7 bases that match TRBD1. The germline V gene has CDR1 SGHAT and CDR2 FQDESV (reference sequence). Trimming took 1 base from V and 0 from J; bases not matched to a gene: 4. There are 16 residues in the CDR3. CDR3 coding DNA: TGTGCCAGCAGCTTAGAGGGGACAGACAGCACAGATACGCAGTATTTT. This translates into CASSLEGTDSTDTQYF.

This clone was recorded a few times. V is TRBV11-1 and J is TRBJ2-2; maybe TRBD2 (5 bases). This CDR3 is 15 amino acids long. V was pared by 8 bases and J by 6 bases, with 19 bases between. Germline V gene sequence: CDR1 SGHAT, CDR2 FQDESV (reference sequence). CDR3 DNA: TGTGCCAGCTCGTCTAGCCGCATAGTAGCCGGGGAGCTGTTTTTT. It encodes CASSSSRIVAGELFF. The entire variable domain, with the rest obtained from reference TRBV11-1 and TRBJ2-2, is as follows: EAEVAQSPRYKITEKSQAVAFWCDPISGHATLYWYRQILGQGPELLVQFQDESVVDDSQLPKDRFSAERLKGVDSTLKIQPAELGDSAMYLCASSSSRIVAGELFFGEGSRLTVL.

This sequence joins TRBV11-2 and TRBJ2-2; no reliable D call. Germline V gene lookup returns CDR1 SGHAT and CDR2 FQNNGV. Trimming stripped 3 bases from V and 6 bases from J, with 11 bases between. The CDR3 spans 14 residues. The CDR3 nucleotides read TGTGCCAGCAGCTTGAACCAGGTCCCCGGGGAGCTGTTTTTT. It translates to CASSLNQVPGELFF.

V and J are TRBV18 and TRBJ1-4; TRBD1 matches at 7 bases. V trimming: 5 bases; J trimming: 0 bases; junction bases outside the gene matches: 6. This CDR3 is 16 amino acids long. Germline-derived CDR1 and CDR2 are KGHSH and LQKENI. As DNA, the CDR3 is TGTGCCAGCTCATCTGCTCAGGGGGCAACTAATGAAAAACTGTTTTTT. This sequence encodes CASSSAQGATNEKLFF. Filled out from reference TRBV18 and TRBJ1-4, the complete variable domain reads NAGVMQNPRHLVRRRGQEARLRCSPMKGHSHVYWYRQLPEEGLKFMVYLQKENIIDESGMPKERFSAEFPKEGPSILRIQQVVRGDSAAYFCASSSAQGATNEKLFFGSGTQLSVL.

The chain is built from TRBV19 and TRBJ1-5; D gene uncertain. CDR3 length: 15 amino acids. The germline V gene encodes CDR1 LNHDA and CDR2 SQIVND (reference sequence). V was cut by 3 bases and J by 5 bases, with 14 bases left in between. The CDR3 sequence: CASSIILIGDQPQHF. As DNA, the CDR3 is TGTGCCAGTAGTATTATCCTTATCGGTGATCAGCCCCAGCATTTT.

The chain joins TRBV20-1 to TRBJ2-1; weak D call: TRBD2 (7 bases). V lost 3 bases, J lost 3 bases, and 15 bases lay in between. CDR1 DFQATT and CDR2 SNEGSKA come from the germline V gene (reference sequence). CDR3 size: 15 residues. The CDR3 sequence: CSASIAGAFYNEQFF. The CDR3 DNA sequence: TGCAGTGCTAGTATCGCGGGGGCCTTCTACAATGAGCAGTTCTTC.

This clone was found a few times. The V gene is TRBV7-2, the J gene TRBJ1-6, with 9 bases identical to TRBD1. Germline trimming cut 1 base from V and 10 bases from J; bases unmatched to any gene: 8. CDR1 is SGHTA, CDR2 FQGNSA, per germline. The CDR3 is 16 residues long. CDR3 bases: TGTGCCAGCAGCTTAGGACCGGGACAGGGAAAATCACCCCTCCACTTT. Protein: CASSLGPGQGKSPLHF. Filled out from reference TRBV7-2 and TRBJ1-6, the complete variable domain reads GAGVSQSPSNKVTEKGKDVELRCDPISGHTALYWYRQSLGQGLEFLIYFQGNSAPDKSGLPSDRFSAERTGGSVSTLTIQRTQQEDSAVYLCASSLGPGQGKSPLHFGNGTRLTVT.

The chain recombines TRBV12-3 or TRBV12-4 with TRBJ2-7; D not resolved. V lost 4 bases, J lost 4 bases, and 5 bases lay in between. The CDR3 has 11 amino acids. CDR3: CASSSKYEQYF. The CDR3 region has the DNA TGTGCCAGCAGTTCTAAGTACGAGCAGTACTTC.

This clone has more than one count but fewer than ten. The chain has TRBV6-1 and TRBJ2-1, with 9 bases fitting TRBD1. Germline CDR1 MNHNS, CDR2 SASEGT. This CDR3 has 17 amino acids. The V gene end was trimmed by 4 bases and the J gene end by 11 bases; junction bases not matched to a gene: 18. CDR3 bases: TGTGCCAGCAGTGCATTCCAATTCGGACAGGGGCTAGCGAAGCAGTTCTTC. As protein: CASSAFQFGQGLAKQFF.

The rearrangement joins TRBV2 to TRBJ1-5, with 8 bases matching TRBD1. CDR3 length: 14 amino acids. After removal of 6 bases from V and 2 bases from J, the junction contained 3 bases not matched to a gene. Per the germline V gene, CDR1 is SNHLY and CDR2 is FYNNEI. CDR3 protein: CASRTDRGNQPQHF. CDR3 nucleotide sequence: TGTGCCAGCAGGACGGACAGGGGCAATCAGCCCCAGCATTTT.

This clone has more than one count but fewer than ten. The chain uses TRBV9 and TRBJ1-6, with D perhaps TRBD1 (6 bases). The CDR3 loop spans 15 amino acids. The germline gives CDR1 SGDLS, CDR2 YYNGEE. Trimming cost V 4 bases and J 7 bases, with 15 bases left between them. The CDR3 loop reads CASSSSGGLNSPLHF. CDR3 DNA sequence: TGTGCCAGCAGCTCAAGCGGGGGGCTGAATTCACCCCTCCACTTT. Filled out from reference TRBV9 and TRBJ1-6, the complete variable domain reads DSGVTQTPKHLITATGQRVTLRCSPRSGDLSVYWYQQSLDQGLQFLIQYYNGEERAKGNILERFSAQQFPDLHSELNLSSLELGDSALYFCASSSSGGLNSPLHFGNGTRLTVT.

The rearrangement uses TRBV11-2 and TRBJ1-4; D is perhaps TRBD1 (6 bases). This CDR3 region has 16 residues. Germline assignment: CDR1 SGHAT and CDR2 FQNNGV. V dropped 1 base and J dropped 0 bases, with 9 bases sitting between them. CDR3 residues: CASSLAWTATNEKLFF. CDR3 DNA: TGTGCCAGCAGCTTAGCCTGGACAGCAACTAATGAAAAACTGTTTTTT. Based on the CDR3 plus reference TRBV11-2 and TRBJ1-4, the full variable domain is EAGVAQSPRYKIIEKRQSVAFWCNPISGHATLYWYQQILGQGPKLLIQFQNNGVVDDSQLPKDRFSAERLKGVDSTLKIQPAKLEDSAVYLCASSLAWTATNEKLFFGSGTQLSVL.